This TCR beta chain was sequenced in a study of persistence of HIV-infected CD4 T cells. Study-wide findings and caveats: TCRbeta richness was lower in CMV- and Gag-responding cells than in anti-CD3/anti-CD28-responding cells. Degenerate expanded CDR3beta sequences were enriched among CMV- and Gag-responding cells.

V lost 3 bases to trimming and J lost 0 bases, with 15 bases between them. The CDR3 loop spans 15 amino acids. The V gene's germline CDR1 is DFQATT and CDR2 SNEGSKA (reference sequence). The libraries were made with immunoSEQ version 4 in survey mode. Using immunoSEQ multiplex PCR, the repertoire was profiled, and TCRdb retains in-frame clones only, with some absent. The table shows about 40,000 clones, with approximately 78% occurring only once. The stimulus was an HIV-1 Gag 15-mer peptide pool, about 1 ug/peptide/mL. Memory cells lacking CD40L and CD69 with high CD45RO were sorted. Donors were HIV-1-infected adults who began suppressive ART during chronic infection. Concerning this clone: Its antigen is not identified.

The sequence came from an adult man with HIV who was CMV-seropositive. Sequencing was performed on CD4+ T cells sorted from PBMCs after approximately 19-hour stimulation, taken from a patient who received antiretroviral therapy. V and J are TRBV20-1 and TRBJ2-7; D might be TRBD2 (5 bases). The CDR3 coding sequence is TGCAGTGCTAGTGCCAACGGCGGGTTCTCCTACGAGCAGTACTTC. Amino acids: CSASANGGFSYEQYF.